Listed here is a single TCR beta chain. Antigen specificity is unknown. TCRdb reprocessed the 5' RACE reads with MiXCR, giving one entry per CDR3 protein. Here the sample spans tens of thousands of distinct CDR3 sequences, approximately 7.5% being singletons. This entry belongs to a study of T cells after yellow fever vaccination. The germline CDR1 and CDR2 sequences are MNHEY and SMNVEV (reference sequence). The CDR3 totals 14 residues. Findings and caveats of the study: Only a minor proportion of clonotypes was detected across both CD4 and CD8 compartments.

The chain joins TRBV27 to TRBJ2-3, with D possibly TRBD2 on 6 matching bases. The sample was CD8+ T cells sorted from PBMCs, taken on the day of the yellow fever booster vaccination. This receptor was obtained from a man aged 25-45 years who received the YFV17D yellow fever vaccine. CDR3 loop: CAAKGGTYTDTQYF. CDR3 coding DNA: TGTGCTGCGAAGGGCGGGACCTACACAGATACGCAGTATTTT.